What follows are 6 T cell receptor beta chains derived from one specimen sequenced in a study of blood T cell repertoires in COVID-19. The repertoire was sequenced with immunoSEQ multiplex PCR; TCRdb's copy has only in-frame clones and lacks some. The sample contains tens of thousands of clones, 70% to 90% of which appear only once. The source material was peripheral blood. Receptors originate from a man between 35 and 55 years old with acute or convalescent COVID-19.

This clone was detected only once. This chain uses TRBV13 with TRBJ1-2, with 10 positions matching TRBD1. Looked up from germline, CDR1 is PRHDT and CDR2 is FYEKMQ (reference sequence). This CDR3 is built from 17 residues. The J segment lost 1 base and the V segment lost 2 bases, leaving 7 bases of the junction unmatched. The CDR3 region is CASSLRGQGTYNYGYTF. The CDR3 nucleotides read TGTGCCAGCAGCTTAAGGGGACAGGGGACGTATAACTATGGCTACACCTTC.

This clone was counted only a few times. The chain joins TRBV19 to TRBJ1-5, with D possibly matching TRBD1 (5 bases). The V gene lost 2 bases and the J gene lost 0 bases, with 11 bases spanning the gap. In germline, CDR1 is LNHDA, CDR2 SQIVND (reference sequence). This CDR3 is 16 amino acids long. The CDR3 sequence: CASSISGIDSNQPQHF. CDR3 bases: TGTGCCAGTAGTATATCAGGGATAGATAGCAATCAGCCCCAGCATTTT. Together with reference TRBV19 and TRBJ1-5, the CDR3 gives the full variable domain: DGGITQSPKYLFRKEGQNVTLSCEQNLNHDAMYWYRQDPGQGLRLIYYSQIVNDFQKGDIAEGYSVSREKKESFPLTVTSAQKNPTAFYLCASSISGIDSNQPQHFGDGTRLSIL.

V is TRBV6-4 and J is TRBJ1-4, with 8 positions matching TRBD1. The CDR3 is 15 amino acids. CDR1 is MRHNA, CDR2 SNTAGT, per germline. The trim removed 10 bases at V and 9 bases at J, leaving 16 bases unmatched. The CDR3 is CATSTPDREGKKLFF. The CDR3 nucleotides read TGTGCCACATCTACCCCGGACAGGGAAGGGAAAAAACTGTTTTTT.

The chain is built from TRBV4-1 and TRBJ2-7; TRBD1 matches at 9 bases. Germline CDR1 reads MGHRA; CDR2 reads YSYEKL. Germline trimming cut 5 bases from V and 6 bases from J; bases unmatched to any gene: 8. The CDR3 has 14 residues. As DNA, the CDR3 is TGCGCCAGCAGCGATGGACAGGGGACGGTCGAGCAGTACTTC. This translates into CASSDGQGTVEQYF.

This clone was picked up a small number of times. The chain links TRBV3-1 (or the pseudogene TRBV3-2) to TRBJ2-5, with TRBD2 identical over 7 bases. J lost 5 bases, V lost 4 bases, and 10 bases had no gene match. From germline, CDR1 is LGHDT and CDR2 YNNKEL (reference sequence). The CDR3 length is 15 residues. CDR3 DNA: TGTGCCAGCAGCCCGCCGCTCGGACTAGTGGAGACCCAGTACTTC. It codes for CASSPPLGLVETQYF.

The chain links TRBV30 to TRBJ2-1; 7 bases align to TRBD2. Trimming cost V 5 bases and J 0 bases; bases outside gene matches: 7. This CDR3 is 15 amino acids long. The germline V gene encodes CDR1 GTSNPN and CDR2 SVGIG (reference sequence). The chain's CDR3 is CAWDLGGGSYNEQFF. CDR3 DNA: TGTGCCTGGGACCTGGGGGGGGGCTCCTACAATGAGCAGTTCTTC.